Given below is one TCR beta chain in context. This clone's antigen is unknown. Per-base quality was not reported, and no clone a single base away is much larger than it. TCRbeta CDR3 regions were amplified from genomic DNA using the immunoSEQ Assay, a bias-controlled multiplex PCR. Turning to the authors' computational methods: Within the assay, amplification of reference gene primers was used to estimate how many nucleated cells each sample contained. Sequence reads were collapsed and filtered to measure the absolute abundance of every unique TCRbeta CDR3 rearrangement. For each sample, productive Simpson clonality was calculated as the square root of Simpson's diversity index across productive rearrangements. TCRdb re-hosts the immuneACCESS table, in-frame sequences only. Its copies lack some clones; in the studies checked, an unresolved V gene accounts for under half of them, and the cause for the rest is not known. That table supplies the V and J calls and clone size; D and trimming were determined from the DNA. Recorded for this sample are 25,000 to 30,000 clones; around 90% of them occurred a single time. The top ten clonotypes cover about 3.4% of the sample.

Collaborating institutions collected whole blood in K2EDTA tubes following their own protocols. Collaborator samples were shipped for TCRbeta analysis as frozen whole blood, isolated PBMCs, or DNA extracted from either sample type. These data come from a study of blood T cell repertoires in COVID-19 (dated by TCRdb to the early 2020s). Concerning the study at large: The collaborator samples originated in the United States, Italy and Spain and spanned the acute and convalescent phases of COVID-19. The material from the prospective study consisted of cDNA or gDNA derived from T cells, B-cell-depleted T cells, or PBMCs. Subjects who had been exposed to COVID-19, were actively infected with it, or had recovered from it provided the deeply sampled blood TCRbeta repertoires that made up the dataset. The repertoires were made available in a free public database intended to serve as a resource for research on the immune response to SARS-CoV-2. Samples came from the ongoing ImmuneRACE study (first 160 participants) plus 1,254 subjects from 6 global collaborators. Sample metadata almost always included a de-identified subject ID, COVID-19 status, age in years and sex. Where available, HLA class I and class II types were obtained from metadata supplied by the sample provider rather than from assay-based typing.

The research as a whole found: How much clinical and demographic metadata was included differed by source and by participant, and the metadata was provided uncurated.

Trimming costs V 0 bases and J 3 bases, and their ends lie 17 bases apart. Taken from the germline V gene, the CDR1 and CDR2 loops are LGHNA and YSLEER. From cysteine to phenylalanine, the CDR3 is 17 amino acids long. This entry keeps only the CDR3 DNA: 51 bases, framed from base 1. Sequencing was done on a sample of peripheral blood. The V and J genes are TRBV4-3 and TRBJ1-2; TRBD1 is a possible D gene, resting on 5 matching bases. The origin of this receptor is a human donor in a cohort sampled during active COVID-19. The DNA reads TGCGCCAGCAGCCAAGATCTCGGGGGTTCACAACACTATGGCTACACCTTC. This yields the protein CASSQDLGGSQHYGYTF.